Sequencing of this T cell receptor (beta chain) was carried out in a study of CD8 T cells in ankylosing spondylitis. Whole-study findings and limits: Seemingly characteristic of ankylosing spondylitis blood was a TCR beta motif consisting of about 8 highly homologous variants.

It was by quantitative 5'-RACE with molecular barcodes that TCR beta libraries were made. From the 5' RACE reads, TCRdb called clonotypes with MiXCR, one entry per CDR3 protein. The repertoire has around 430,000 distinct CDR3 sequences, roughly 17% of them found once; the top ten carry over 1%. To note about this clonotype: Its cognate antigen is unknown.

CDR3 length equals 13 residues. V shed 9 bases and J 9 bases; nucleotides not matched to a gene: 6. The germline V gene has CDR1 ENHRY and CDR2 SYGVKD. The sample comprised blood, either unsorted or a sorted T cell fraction (not recorded which). The gene calls are TRBV10-3 and TRBJ2-1, with 12 positions matching TRBD2. This receptor was obtained from a male donor with ankylosing spondylitis. The CDR3: CAIRTSGNSEQFF. The CDR3 bases are TGTGCCATAAGGACTAGCGGGAATAGTGAGCAGTTCTTC.